This T cell receptor (beta chain) was sequenced for a study of blood T cell repertoires in COVID-19. Germline V CDR1 and CDR2: MGHRA, YSYEKL. The CDR3 consists of 17 residues. The V segment lost 4 bases and the J segment 3 bases; nucleotides outside the gene matches: 9. Only one count was recorded for this clone. How the authors handled the data: Estimated nucleated cell counts came from reference gene primer amplification. Data came from immunoSEQ multiplex PCR; TCRdb stores just in-frame clones and leaves some out. That table is the source of V, J and clone size, and D and trimming were worked out from the DNA. The sample includes approximately 150,000 clones, around 90% of them seen just once.

The chain links TRBV4-1 to TRBJ2-3; TRBD2 matches at 11 bases. Sequences were obtained from peripheral blood. This sequence originates from a woman over 75 with COVID-19, enrolled during active disease. The DNA for the CDR3 is TGCGCCAGCAGCCGAGATCCTAGCGGGAGGCTAACAGATACGCAGTATTTT. Encoded protein: CASSRDPSGRLTDTQYF.